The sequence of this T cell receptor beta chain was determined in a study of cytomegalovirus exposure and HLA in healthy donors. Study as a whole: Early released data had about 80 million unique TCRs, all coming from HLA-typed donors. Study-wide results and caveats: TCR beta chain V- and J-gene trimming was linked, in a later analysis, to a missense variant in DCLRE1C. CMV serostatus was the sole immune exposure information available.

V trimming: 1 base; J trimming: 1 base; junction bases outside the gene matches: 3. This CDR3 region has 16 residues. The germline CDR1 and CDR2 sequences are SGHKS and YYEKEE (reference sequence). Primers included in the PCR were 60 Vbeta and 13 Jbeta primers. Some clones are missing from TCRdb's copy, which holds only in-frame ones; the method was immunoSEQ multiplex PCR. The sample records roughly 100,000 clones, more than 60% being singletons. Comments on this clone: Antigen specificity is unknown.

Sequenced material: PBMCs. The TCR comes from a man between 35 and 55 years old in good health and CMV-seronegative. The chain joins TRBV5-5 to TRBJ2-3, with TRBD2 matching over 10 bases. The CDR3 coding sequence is TGTGCCAGCAGCTTGAGTACTAGCGGGGGCACAGATACGCAGTATTTT. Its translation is CASSLSTSGGTDTQYF.